The source of this TCR beta chain is a study of brain T cells in children with intractable seizures. Here immunoSEQ multiplex PCR was the method, and the copy in TCRdb shows in-frame clones only, minus some. The table includes 300,000 to 400,000 clones, nearly 95% detected once. The study's findings and limits: Pre-surgery blood may have been undersampled, hiding some clones.

The time point is: blood from clinic visit 5 months post-surgery; TSC patient then seizure free. Surgery cases with the highest brain T cell transcript signatures were chosen for sequencing. This clone was seen once. Its specificity is not known. Trimming stripped 2 bases from V and 1 base from J, with 5 bases between. This CDR3 has 13 residues. Germline values: CDR1 ENHRY, CDR2 SYGVKD. This sequence joins TRBV10-3 and TRBJ1-1; no firm D call. Specimen: peripheral blood, collected 4 to 6 months after surgery. The receptor was derived from a boy under two years old with tuberous sclerosis and intractable seizures. The CDR3 loop reads CAISEAGNTEAFF. CDR3 coding DNA: TGTGCCATCAGTGAGGCGGGGAACACTGAAGCTTTCTTT.